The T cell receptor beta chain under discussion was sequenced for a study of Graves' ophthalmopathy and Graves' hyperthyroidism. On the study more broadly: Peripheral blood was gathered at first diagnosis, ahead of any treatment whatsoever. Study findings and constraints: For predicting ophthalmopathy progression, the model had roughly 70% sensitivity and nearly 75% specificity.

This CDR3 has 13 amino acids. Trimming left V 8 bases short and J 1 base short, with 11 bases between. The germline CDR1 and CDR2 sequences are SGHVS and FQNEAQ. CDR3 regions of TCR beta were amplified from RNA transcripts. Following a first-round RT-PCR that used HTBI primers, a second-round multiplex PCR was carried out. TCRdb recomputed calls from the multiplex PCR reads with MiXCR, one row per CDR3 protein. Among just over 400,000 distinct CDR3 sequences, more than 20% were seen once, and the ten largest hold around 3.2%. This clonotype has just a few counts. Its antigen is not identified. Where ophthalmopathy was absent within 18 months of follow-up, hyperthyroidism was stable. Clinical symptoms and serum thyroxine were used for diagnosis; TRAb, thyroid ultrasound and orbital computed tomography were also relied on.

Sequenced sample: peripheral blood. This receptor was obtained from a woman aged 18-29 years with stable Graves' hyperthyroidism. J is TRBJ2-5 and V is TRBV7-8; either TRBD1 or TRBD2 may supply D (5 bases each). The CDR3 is CASSVGTQETQYF. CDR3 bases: TGTGCCAGCTCCGTGGGGACCCAAGAGACCCAGTACTTC.